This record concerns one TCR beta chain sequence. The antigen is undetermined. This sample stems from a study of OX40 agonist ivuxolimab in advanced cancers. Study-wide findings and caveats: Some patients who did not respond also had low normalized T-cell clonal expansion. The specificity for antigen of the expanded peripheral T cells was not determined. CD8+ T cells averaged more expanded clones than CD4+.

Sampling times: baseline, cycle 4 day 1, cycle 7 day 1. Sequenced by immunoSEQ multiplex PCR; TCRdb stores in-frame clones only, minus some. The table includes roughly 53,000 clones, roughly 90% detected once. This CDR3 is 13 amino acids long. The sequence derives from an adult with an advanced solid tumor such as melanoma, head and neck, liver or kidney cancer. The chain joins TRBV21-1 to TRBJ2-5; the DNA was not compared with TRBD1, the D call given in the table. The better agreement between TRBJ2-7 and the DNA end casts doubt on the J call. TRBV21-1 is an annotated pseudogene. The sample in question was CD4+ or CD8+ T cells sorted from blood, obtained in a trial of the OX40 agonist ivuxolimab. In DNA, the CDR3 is TGTGCCAGCAGACCTACAGAGACCTACGAGCAGTACTTC. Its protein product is CASRPTETYEQYF.